This T cell receptor beta chain originates from a study of T cell changes during pregnancy in multiple sclerosis. Between the trimmed V and J ends, which lost 8 bases and 4 bases, there was a span of 6 bases. Germline lookup yields CDR1 MNHEY and CDR2 SMNVEV (reference sequence). The CDR3 has 11 amino acids. Libraries were prepared by immunoSEQ multiplex PCR; TCRdb keeps only in-frame clonotypes and omits some of them. Of tens of thousands of clones detected, over 80% appear once; the ten largest clones hold about 0.64%. This clonotype was sampled from a female donor with multiple sclerosis, enrolled in a pregnancy study. This chain connects TRBV27 to TRBJ2-4; no reliable D call. Specimen: CD4+ T cells from peripheral blood mononuclear cells, collected after pregnancy. The CDR3 DNA follows: TGTGCCAGCTCCTCTAAAAACATTCAGTACTTC. Protein sequence: CASSSKNIQYF.